This T cell receptor beta chain was observed in a study of T cells in localized non-small cell lung cancer. This table comes from immunoSEQ multiplex PCR, and its TCRdb copy is limited to in-frame clones, with some not included. The table lists tens of thousands of clones, 85% to 90% of them singletons. Study outcomes and limitations: Higher T cell density in the blood was associated with longer overall survival, whereas higher adjacent-lung clonality associated with shorter survival. Adjacent lung held a median roughly 50 of the top 100 tumor clones. Sequencing, confined to only one tumor region, leaves heterogeneity possible. Clonality peaked in uninvolved adjacent lung rather than tumor.

Per germline, CDR1 SGHRS and CDR2 YFSETQ. This CDR3 contains 13 residues. V lost 0 bases to trimming and J lost 7 bases, with 10 bases between them. A note on this clone: Its antigen remains unidentified.

The source is a woman between 35 and 75 years old with stage I squamous cell lung carcinoma. This rearrangement joins TRBV5-1 to TRBJ1-1, with a possible D match to TRBD1 (5 bases). Here the sequenced sample was peripheral blood, taken before any cancer treatment. Here the CDR3 DNA reads TGCGCCAGCAGCTTGGCGACAGTTAATGAAGCTTTCTTT. Protein: CASSLATVNEAFF. Complete variable domain (other parts from reference TRBV5-1 and TRBJ1-1): KAGVTQTPRYLIKTRGQQVTLSCSPISGHRSVSWYQQTPGQGLQFLFEYFSETQRNKGNFPGRFSGRQFSNSRSEMNVSTLELGDSALYLCASSLATVNEAFFGQGTRLTVV.